The clone carrying this T cell receptor (beta chain) was seen a few times. Antigen unknown. TCR beta VDJ and CDR3 profiling used genomic DNA as template. One entry per CDR3 protein, called by TCRdb with MiXCR from the reads. Among tens of thousands of distinct CDR3 sequences listed, around 82% were seen once. V gave up 6 bases and J gave up 3 bases, with 5 bases separating them. The germline V gene has CDR1 SSHAT and CDR2 FNYEAQ (reference sequence). This CDR3 comprises 11 residues. The sample originates from a study of CD8+CD57+ T cells in acquired aplastic anemia. Study in general: Sorted CD4+ and CD8+ cells yielded DNA averaging around 3 ug. Approximately 11 million reads were obtained on average for healthy donor CD4+ cells. Study results and limitations: CD8+ Simpson's diversity showed no significant patient-control difference.

The V and J genes are TRBV7-7 and TRBJ1-2, with D uncertain. This clonotype originated in a human donor in good health, serving as a control. The sample was sorted CD4+, CD8+, or CD8+CD57+ T cells (not recorded which) from PBMCs. CDR3 residues: CASSGHYGYTF. The CDR3 region has the DNA TGTGCCAGCAGTGGTCACTATGGCTACACCTTC.